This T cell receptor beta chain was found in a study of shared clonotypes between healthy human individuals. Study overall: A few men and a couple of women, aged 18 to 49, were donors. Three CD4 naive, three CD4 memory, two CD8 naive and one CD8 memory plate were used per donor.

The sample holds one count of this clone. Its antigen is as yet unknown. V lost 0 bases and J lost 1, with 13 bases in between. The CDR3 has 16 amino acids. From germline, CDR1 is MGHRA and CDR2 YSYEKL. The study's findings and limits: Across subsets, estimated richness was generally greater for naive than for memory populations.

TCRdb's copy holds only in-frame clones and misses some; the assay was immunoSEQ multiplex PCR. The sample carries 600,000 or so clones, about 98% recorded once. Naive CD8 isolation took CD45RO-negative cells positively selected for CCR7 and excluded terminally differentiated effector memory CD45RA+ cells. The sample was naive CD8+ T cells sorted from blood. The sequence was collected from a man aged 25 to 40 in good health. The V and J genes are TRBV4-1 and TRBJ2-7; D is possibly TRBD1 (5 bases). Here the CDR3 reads CASSQDITGISYEQYF. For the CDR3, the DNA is TGCGCCAGCAGCCAAGACATCACAGGTATATCCTACGAGCAGTACTTC.